The 11 T cell receptor beta chains in this list originate from one sample, sequenced in a study of CD8+CD57+ T cells in acquired aplastic anemia. TCR beta VDJ and CDR3 profiling used genomic DNA as template. One entry per CDR3 protein results from TCRdb running MiXCR on the reads. The table has under 200,000 distinct CDR3 sequences, 55% to 70% seen once. Sequenced input: sorted CD4+, CD8+, or CD8+CD57+ T cells (not recorded which) from PBMCs. The source is a human donor in good health.

The rearrangement links TRBV20-1 to TRBJ2-2, with D hard to call. Germline lookup yields CDR1 DFQATT and CDR2 SNEGSKA (reference sequence). Trimming shortened V by 1 base and J by 0 bases, and 9 bases separated the two germline ends. The CDR3 runs to 15 residues. CDR3 DNA: TGCAGTGCTAGAGGGGCGTTAGCGAACACCGGGGAGCTGTTTTTT. Its translation: CSARGALANTGELFF.

This clonotype was seen a handful of times. The chain employs TRBV20-1 and TRBJ2-7; the match to TRBD1 covers 7 bases. Trimming removed 0 bases from V and 3 bases from J; junction bases left unmatched: 11. From germline, CDR1 is DFQATT and CDR2 SNEGSKA (reference sequence). This CDR3 comprises 16 residues. The CDR3 protein is CSARDITRDSLYEQYF. The CDR3 DNA is TGCAGTGCTAGAGATATCACCAGGGACAGCCTCTACGAGCAGTACTTC.

V usage is TRBV24-1 and J usage is TRBJ2-3, with D possibly TRBD2 on 6 matching bases. Trimming stripped 7 bases from V and 7 bases from J, with 14 bases between. The CDR3 covers 13 residues. Germline CDR1 and CDR2: KGHDR and SFDVKD. The CDR3 loop reads CATSPGGVYTQYF. CDR3 bases: TGTGCCACCAGCCCAGGCGGGGTTTATACGCAGTATTTT.

The chain links TRBV7-2 to TRBJ1-1; D is undetermined. The V gene's germline CDR1 is SGHTA and CDR2 FQGNSA. This CDR3 has 13 amino acids. CDR3 region: CAGGGRMNTEAFF. In nucleotides, the CDR3 is TGTGCGGGAGGAGGAAGGATGAACACTGAAGCTTTCTTT.

This sequence joins TRBV2 and TRBJ2-3; 10 positions match TRBD2. The CDR3 has 15 residues. The J segment lost 1 base and the V segment lost 7 bases, leaving 5 bases of the junction unmatched. CDR1 is SNHLY, CDR2 FYNNEI, per germline. As DNA, the CDR3 is TGTGCCAGCACTAAAGGACTAGCGGGCACAGATACGCAGTATTTT. The encoded protein is CASTKGLAGTDTQYF.

This clonotype was picked up many times. The CDR3 loop is CSTRELNTGELFF. CDR3 nucleotides: TGCAGCACCCGGGAACTCAACACCGGGGAGCTGTTTTTT. The V and J genes are TRBV20-1 and TRBJ2-2, with a possible D match to TRBD2 (5 bases). In germline, CDR1 is DFQATT, CDR2 SNEGSKA (reference sequence). This CDR3 spans 13 amino acids.

Turning to this clonotype: At one end the junction does not follow the germline gene, possibly because of a read error. The genes are TRBV5-1 and TRBJ1-6; 7 nucleotides agree with TRBD1. The germline V gene encodes CDR1 SGHRS and CDR2 YFSETQ. This CDR3 is 20 amino acids long. The CDR3 DNA follows: TGTGCCAGCAGCGCGGGGGACAGACCCAATTCGAGGGCCGATAATTCACCCCTCCACTTT. Protein product: CASSAGDRPNSRADNSPLHF.

This chain joins TRBV7-9 and TRBJ2-1; 8 positions match TRBD2. The CDR3 length is 16 residues. Per the germline V gene, CDR1 is SEHNR and CDR2 is FQNEAQ (reference sequence). The V and J ends lost 5 bases and 2 bases, in that order; junction bases with no gene match: 8. The CDR3 region has the DNA TGTGCCAGCAGCCTGGTGACTAGCGAGACCTACAATGAGCAGTTCTTC. Its translation: CASSLVTSETYNEQFF.

The chain joins TRBV20-1 to TRBJ2-7; 10 bases match TRBD1. Germline CDR1 and CDR2: DFQATT and SNEGSKA (reference sequence). The CDR3 totals 14 residues. V trimming: 4 bases; J trimming: 3 bases; junction bases outside the gene matches: 6. This CDR3 is CSATTGTGVYEQYF. The CDR3, as DNA: TGCAGTGCTACCACCGGGACAGGGGTCTACGAGCAGTACTTC.

This chain connects TRBV19 to TRBJ1-3, with D possibly being TRBD1 (5 bases). The germline CDR1 and CDR2 sequences are LNHDA and SQIVND (reference sequence). The V gene lost 3 bases and the J gene lost 0 bases, with 12 bases spanning the gap. The CDR3 runs 16 residues. For the CDR3, the DNA is TGTGCCAGTAGTATCGGGGCGACTGGCTCTGGAAACACCATATATTTT. Amino acid sequence: CASSIGATGSGNTIYF.

There are many counts of this clonotype. V is TRBV15 and J is TRBJ2-2, with 9 nucleotides matching TRBD2. Per germline, CDR1 LNHNV and CDR2 YYDKDF (reference sequence). The CDR3 is 16 residues long. V lost 0 bases and J lost 7; bases outside the gene matches: 6. CDR3 protein: CATSREREGLVGELFF. CDR3 DNA: TGTGCCACCAGCAGAGAGCGGGAGGGCCTCGTCGGGGAGCTGTTTTTT.